The rows below give T cell receptor beta chains drawn from one sample of a study of cytomegalovirus exposure and HLA in healthy donors. Sequencing was performed with immunoSEQ multiplex PCR; in TCRdb, only in-frame clones are kept and a portion is missing. The data contain about 120,000 clones, roughly four fifths of them seen just once; the ten biggest clones take up 1.5% to 2%. The sequencing input was PBMCs. All receptors derive from a man aged 40-49 years in good health and CMV-seronegative. CDR3s include the opening cysteine and the closing phenylalanine or tryptophan. D genes are given only for firm matches. A row's size may be missing; if present it is once, few, many or a size class.

size: once; V: TRBV7-2; J: TRBJ1-1; D: TRBD1; CDR3: CASSPTGVNTEAFF; DNA: TGTGCCAGCAGCCCCACAGGGGTGAACACTGAAGCTTTCTTT
size: -; V: TRBV5-1; J: TRBJ2-2; D: -; CDR3: CASSWPGRDGELFF; DNA: TGCGCCAGCAGCTGGCCGGGAAGGGACGGGGAGCTGTTTTTT
size: -; V: TRBV19; J: TRBJ2-2; D: -; CDR3: CASSIVRVGTGELFF; DNA: TGTGCCAGTAGTATTGTCCGGGTGGGCACCGGGGAGCTGTTTTTT
size: -; V: TRBV6-1; J: TRBJ2-7; D: -; CDR3: CASATQGIYEQYF; DNA: TGTGCCAGCGCCACGCAGGGTATCTACGAGCAGTACTTC
size: once; V: TRBV7-6; J: TRBJ2-5; D: TRBD2; CDR3: CASSYSRREGGETQYF; DNA: TGTGCCAGCAGCTATAGTAGGCGGGAGGGAGGAGAGACCCAGTACTTC
size: -; V: TRBV9; J: TRBJ2-2; D: TRBD2; CDR3: CASTSDLLGGMFF; DNA: TGTGCCAGCACGTCTGACCTTTTGGGGGGGATGTTTTTT
size: -; V: TRBV9; J: TRBJ1-1; D: -; CDR3: CASSVKGSGSGAFF; DNA: TGTGCCAGCAGCGTGAAGGGGTCAGGGTCAGGAGCTTTCTTT
size: -; V: TRBV7-9; J: TRBJ1-4; D: TRBD1; CDR3: CASSFTGENAPLFF; DNA: TGTGCCAGCAGCTTTACAGGGGAAAACGCCCCACTGTTTTTT
size: -; V: TRBV28; J: TRBJ1-1; D: -; CDR3: CASSLNRGAFF; DNA: TGTGCCAGCAGTTTAAACCGGGGAGCTTTCTTT
size: -; V: TRBV19; J: TRBJ1-6; D: TRBD1; CDR3: CASSIHRDRGSTPLHF; DNA: TGTGCCAGTAGTATCCACCGGGACAGGGGTAGTACACCCCTCCACTTT
size: -; V: TRBV7-2; J: TRBJ2-5; D: -; CDR3: CASSDTRGGETQYF; DNA: TGTGCCAGCAGCGATACCAGGGGTGGCGAGACCCAGTACTTC
size: -; V: TRBV4-1; J: TRBJ2-2; D: TRBD2; CDR3: CASSQETAGGNTGELFF; DNA: TGCGCCAGCAGCCAAGAGACAGCGGGGGGCAACACCGGGGAGCTGTTTTTT
size: few; V: TRBV5-1; J: TRBJ2-3; D: TRBD2; CDR3: CASSLEWPSGNTQYF; DNA: TGCGCCAGCAGCCTAGAGTGGCCTAGCGGGAATACGCAGTATTTT
size: -; V: TRBV4-3; J: TRBJ2-7; D: -; CDR3: CASSQDRVYEQYF; DNA: TGCGCCAGCAGCCAAGATCGTGTTTACGAGCAGTACTTC
size: -; V: TRBV2; J: TRBJ2-7; D: -; CDR3: CASGAGFYEQYF; DNA: TGTGCCAGCGGGGCAGGGTTTTACGAGCAGTACTTC
size: -; V: TRBV4-3; J: TRBJ2-2; D: TRBD2; CDR3: CASSPLGGTGELFF; DNA: TGCGCCAGCAGCCCCTTGGGGGGGACCGGGGAGCTGTTTTTT
size: -; V: TRBV28; J: TRBJ1-2; D: -; CDR3: CASSPGYYGYTF; DNA: TGTGCCAGCAGCCCAGGGTACTATGGCTACACCTTC
size: once; V: TRBV4-2; J: TRBJ2-7; D: -; CDR3: CASSQGATLAIYEQYF; DNA: TGTGCCAGCAGCCAAGGTGCGACTCTCGCTATCTACGAGCAGTACTTC
size: once; V: TRBV27; J: TRBJ2-6; D: -; CDR3: CASSHQGSSGANVLTF; DNA: TGTGCCAGCAGCCACCAGGGGAGCTCTGGGGCCAACGTCCTGACTTTC
size: once; V: TRBV6-5; J: TRBJ2-3; D: -; CDR3: CASSFRYTDTQYF; DNA: TGTGCCAGCAGTTTTCGTTACACAGATACGCAGTATTTT
size: -; V: TRBV9; J: TRBJ2-1; D: -; CDR3: CASSVGIPGRSSYNEQFF; DNA: TGTGCCAGCAGCGTAGGTATCCCTGGGCGTTCGTCGTACAATGAGCAGTTCTTC
size: -; V: TRBV2; J: TRBJ2-1; D: -; CDR3: CASSQQVARDEQFF; DNA: TGTGCCAGCAGCCAACAGGTTGCTAGGGATGAGCAGTTCTTC
size: -; V: TRBV4-1; J: TRBJ1-2; D: -; CDR3: CASSQDPGRGGYTF; DNA: TGCGCCAGCAGCCAAGACCCCGGGAGAGGGGGCTACACCTTC
size: -; V: TRBV6-4; J: TRBJ1-1; D: TRBD1; CDR3: CASSDGQENTEAFF; DNA: TGTGCCAGCAGTGACGGACAGGAGAACACTGAAGCTTTCTTT
size: -; V: TRBV19; J: TRBJ2-6; D: -; CDR3: CASRTVSGANVLTF; DNA: TGTGCCAGTAGGACAGTATCTGGGGCCAACGTCCTGACTTTC
size: few; V: TRBV5-6; J: TRBJ2-7; D: TRBD2; CDR3: CASSPGLGDYEQYF; DNA: TGTGCCAGCAGCCCGGGACTAGGGGACTACGAGCAGTACTTC
size: -; V: TRBV7-9; J: TRBJ2-2; D: -; CDR3: CASRPFQGNTGELFF; DNA: TGTGCCAGCAGACCCTTCCAGGGGAACACCGGGGAGCTGTTTTTT
size: few; V: TRBV11-1; J: TRBJ2-5; D: TRBD1; CDR3: CASSLRTGMNEETQYF; DNA: TGTGCCAGCAGCTTAAGGACAGGAATGAATGAGGAGACCCAGTACTTC
size: -; V: TRBV11-2; J: TRBJ2-3; D: -; CDR3: CASSLMGGGTDTQYF; DNA: TGTGCCAGCAGCTTAATGGGCGGGGGCACAGATACGCAGTATTTT
size: -; V: TRBV6-5; J: TRBJ1-2; D: TRBD1; CDR3: CASSYSTGTGYTF; DNA: TGTGCCAGCAGTTACTCGACAGGGACGGGCTACACCTTC
size: -; V: TRBV4-2; J: TRBJ2-1; D: -; CDR3: CASSHNTPLREQFF; DNA: TGTGCCAGCAGCCACAACACCCCTCTCAGGGAGCAGTTCTTC
size: -; V: TRBV19; J: TRBJ1-6; D: -; CDR3: CASSVTTLRSSYNSPLHF; DNA: TGTGCCAGTAGTGTAACTACATTGAGGAGCTCCTATAATTCACCCCTCCACTTT
size: few; V: TRBV9; J: TRBJ1-1; D: -; CDR3: CASSARTDVNTEAFF; DNA: TGTGCCAGCAGCGCCCGGACAGATGTGAACACTGAAGCTTTCTTT
size: few; V: TRBV15; J: TRBJ2-1; D: TRBD2; CDR3: CATSRKGLAGGPSSYNEQFF; DNA: TGTGCCACCAGCAGAAAAGGACTAGCGGGGGGTCCGAGCTCCTACAATGAGCAGTTCTTC
size: -; V: TRBV5-4; J: TRBJ1-1; D: TRBD1; CDR3: CASSSGTAEAFF; DNA: TGTGCCAGCAGCTCTGGGACAGCCGAAGCTTTCTTT
size: -; V: TRBV28; J: TRBJ1-2; D: TRBD1; CDR3: CASSLPGGYGYTF; DNA: TGTGCCAGCAGTTTACCAGGGGGCTATGGCTACACCTTC
size: few; V: TRBV5-1; J: TRBJ2-7; D: TRBD1; CDR3: CASSLGDRVSYEQYF; DNA: TGCGCCAGCAGCTTGGGAGACAGGGTATCCTACGAGCAGTACTTC
size: -; V: TRBV5-4; J: TRBJ2-6; D: -; CDR3: CASSIPTTGFPSGANVLTF; DNA: TGTGCCAGCAGCATACCCACGACAGGTTTTCCCTCTGGGGCCAACGTCCTGACTTTC
size: -; V: TRBV7-2; J: TRBJ2-1; D: TRBD2; CDR3: CASSLSSGGSNEQFF; DNA: TGTGCCAGCAGCTTAAGTAGCGGGGGGAGTAATGAGCAGTTCTTC
size: -; V: TRBV9; J: TRBJ2-2; D: -; CDR3: CASSVAAGELFF; DNA: TGTGCCAGCAGCGTAGCAGCCGGGGAGCTGTTTTTT
size: few; V: TRBV7-3; J: TRBJ2-5; D: -; CDR3: CASSLTSLETQYF; DNA: TGTGCCAGCAGCTTAACTAGCTTGGAGACCCAGTACTTC
size: -; V: TRBV5-5; J: TRBJ1-2; D: -; CDR3: CASSLSGFNYGYTF; DNA: TGTGCCAGCAGCTTATCGGGATTTAACTATGGCTACACCTTC
size: -; V: TRBV6-5; J: TRBJ1-2; D: -; CDR3: CASSPDSNYGYTF; DNA: TGTGCCAGCAGCCCAGACAGTAACTATGGCTACACCTTC
size: -; V: TRBV7-2; J: TRBJ1-5; D: -; CDR3: CASSTYLNQPQHF; DNA: TGTGCCAGCAGCACATACCTCAATCAGCCCCAGCATTTT
size: -; V: TRBV19; J: TRBJ1-1; D: -; CDR3: CASSGRLTEAFF; DNA: TGTGCCAGTAGTGGTCGACTGACTGAAGCTTTCTTT
size: -; V: TRBV19; J: TRBJ1-2; D: -; CDR3: CASSKILVNGYTF; DNA: TGTGCCAGTAGTAAAATCCTAGTCAATGGCTACACCTTC
size: -; V: TRBV9; J: TRBJ2-1; D: -; CDR3: CASSVGSQGYEQFF; DNA: TGTGCCAGCAGCGTCGGTTCACAGGGATATGAGCAGTTCTTC
size: -; V: TRBV5-4; J: TRBJ1-1; D: -; CDR3: CASSPKRATAMNTEAFF; DNA: TGTGCCAGCAGCCCGAAAAGAGCGACAGCTATGAACACTGAAGCTTTCTTT
size: once; V: TRBV11-2; J: TRBJ1-6; D: -; CDR3: CASSQAGTRNSPLHF; DNA: TGTGCCAGCAGTCAAGCCGGGACACGCAATTCACCCCTCCACTTT
size: -; V: TRBV6-5; J: TRBJ2-1; D: TRBD1; CDR3: CASSYSLRTGANEQFF; DNA: TGTGCCAGCAGTTACTCTCTGCGGACAGGGGCAAATGAGCAGTTCTTC
size: few; V: TRBV4-3; J: TRBJ1-2; D: TRBD1; CDR3: CASSQQPGQANYGYTF; DNA: TGCGCCAGCAGCCAACAACCGGGACAGGCTAACTATGGCTACACCTTC
size: once; V: TRBV19; J: TRBJ2-1; D: TRBD1; CDR3: CASRPGQGYNEQFF; DNA: TGTGCCAGTAGGCCGGGACAGGGGTACAATGAGCAGTTCTTC
size: -; V: TRBV6-1; J: TRBJ2-1; D: TRBD2; CDR3: CASSGGKSSYNEQFF; DNA: TGTGCCAGCAGCGGGGGGAAGAGCTCCTACAATGAGCAGTTCTTC
size: -; V: TRBV9; J: TRBJ1-1; D: TRBD1; CDR3: CASSAPSGGRAFF; DNA: TGTGCCAGCAGCGCTCCGTCAGGGGGCAGAGCTTTCTTT